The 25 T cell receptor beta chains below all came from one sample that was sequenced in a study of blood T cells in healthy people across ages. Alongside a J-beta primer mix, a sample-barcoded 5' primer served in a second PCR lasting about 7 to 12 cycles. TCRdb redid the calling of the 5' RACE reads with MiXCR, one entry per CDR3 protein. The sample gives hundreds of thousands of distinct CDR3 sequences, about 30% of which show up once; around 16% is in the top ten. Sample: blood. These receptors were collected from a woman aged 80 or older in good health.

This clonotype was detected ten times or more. In DNA form, the CDR3 reads TGTGCCAGCAGCCCGGGGGGTAATGGCTACACCTTC. Amino acid sequence: CASSPGGNGYTF. This chain joins TRBV12-3 or TRBV12-4 and TRBJ1-2; perhaps TRBD1 as D (5 bases). The V gene lost 6 bases and the J gene lost 6 bases, with 11 bases spanning the gap. CDR3 size: 12 residues.

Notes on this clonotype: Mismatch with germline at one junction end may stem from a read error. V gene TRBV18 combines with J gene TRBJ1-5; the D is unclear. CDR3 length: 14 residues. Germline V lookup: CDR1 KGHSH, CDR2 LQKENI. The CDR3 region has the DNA TGTGCCAGCTCCTCCTACAGAAGCAATCTGCCCCAGCATTTT. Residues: CASSSYRSNLPQHF.

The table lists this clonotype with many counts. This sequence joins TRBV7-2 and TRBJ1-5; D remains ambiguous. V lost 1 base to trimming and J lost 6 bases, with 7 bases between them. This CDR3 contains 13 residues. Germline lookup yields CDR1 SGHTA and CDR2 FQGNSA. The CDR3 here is CASSLGPSQPQHF. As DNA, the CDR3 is TGTGCCAGCAGCTTAGGCCCCAGTCAGCCCCAGCATTTT.

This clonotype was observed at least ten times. In DNA form, the CDR3 reads TGTGCCAGCAGCCAAGACGCCTTTACCGGGACAGCCTACAATGAGCAGTTCTTC. Amino acids: CASSQDAFTGTAYNEQFF. The chain uses TRBV3-1 and TRBJ2-1; 7 bases agree with TRBD1. Germline loops: CDR1 LGHDT, CDR2 YNNKEL (reference sequence). This CDR3 region has 18 residues. V trimming: 0 bases; J trimming: 2 bases; junction bases outside the gene matches: 10.

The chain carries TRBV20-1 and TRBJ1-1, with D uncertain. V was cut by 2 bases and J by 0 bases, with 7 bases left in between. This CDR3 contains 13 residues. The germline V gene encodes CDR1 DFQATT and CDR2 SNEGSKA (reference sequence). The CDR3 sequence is CSARTSVNTEAFF. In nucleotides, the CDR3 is TGCAGTGCTAGAACGTCGGTGAACACTGAAGCTTTCTTT.

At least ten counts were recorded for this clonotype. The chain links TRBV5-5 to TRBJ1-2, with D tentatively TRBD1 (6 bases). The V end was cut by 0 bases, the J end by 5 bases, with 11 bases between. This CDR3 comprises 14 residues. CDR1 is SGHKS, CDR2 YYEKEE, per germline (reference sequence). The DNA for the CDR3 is TGTGCCAGCAGCTTGGACGGGACAATTTATGGCTACACCTTC. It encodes CASSLDGTIYGYTF.

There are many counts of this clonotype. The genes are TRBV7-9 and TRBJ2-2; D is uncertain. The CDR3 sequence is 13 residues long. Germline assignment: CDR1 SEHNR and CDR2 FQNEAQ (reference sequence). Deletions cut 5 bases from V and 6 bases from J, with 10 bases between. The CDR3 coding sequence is TGTGCCAGCAGCCTAGACTGGCCCGGGGAGCTGTTTTTT. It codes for CASSLDWPGELFF.

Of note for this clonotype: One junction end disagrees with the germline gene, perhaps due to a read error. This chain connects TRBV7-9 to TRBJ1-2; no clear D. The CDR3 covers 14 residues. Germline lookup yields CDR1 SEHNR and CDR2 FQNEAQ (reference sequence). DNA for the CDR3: TGTGCCAACAGCTTATTAGACGGAAACTATGGCTACACCTTC. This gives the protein CANSLLDGNYGYTF.

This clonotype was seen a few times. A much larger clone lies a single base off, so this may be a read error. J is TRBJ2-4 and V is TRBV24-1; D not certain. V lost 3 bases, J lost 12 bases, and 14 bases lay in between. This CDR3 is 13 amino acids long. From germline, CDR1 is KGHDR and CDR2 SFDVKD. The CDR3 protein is CATSDRATWGQYF. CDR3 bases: TGTGCCACCAGTGATCGAGCTACATGGGGTCAGTACTTC.

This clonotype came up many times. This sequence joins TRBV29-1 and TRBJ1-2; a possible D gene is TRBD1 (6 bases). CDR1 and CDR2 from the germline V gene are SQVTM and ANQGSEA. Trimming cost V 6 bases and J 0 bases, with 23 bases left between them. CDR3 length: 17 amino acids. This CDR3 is CSVYSPGTNLANYGYTF. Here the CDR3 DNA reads TGCAGCGTATACTCTCCCGGGACAAATTTAGCTAACTATGGCTACACCTTC.

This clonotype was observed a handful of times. This CDR3 is CASSIGQGWNTEAFF. The CDR3 DNA is TGTGCCAGCAGCATAGGACAGGGCTGGAACACTGAAGCTTTCTTT. The chain is built from TRBV7-8 and TRBJ1-1; 8 bases are a match to TRBD1. V shed 5 bases and J 1 base; nucleotides not matched to a gene: 6. CDR1 is SGHVS, CDR2 FQNEAQ, per germline. The CDR3 length is 15 residues.

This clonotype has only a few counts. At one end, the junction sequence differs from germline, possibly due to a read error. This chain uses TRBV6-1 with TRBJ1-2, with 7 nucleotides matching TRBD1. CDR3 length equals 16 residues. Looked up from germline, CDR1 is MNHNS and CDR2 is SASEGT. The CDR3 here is CAGRKGAYAPGYGYTF. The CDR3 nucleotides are TGTGCCGGCAGGAAGGGGGCCTATGCCCCTGGCTATGGCTACACCTTC.

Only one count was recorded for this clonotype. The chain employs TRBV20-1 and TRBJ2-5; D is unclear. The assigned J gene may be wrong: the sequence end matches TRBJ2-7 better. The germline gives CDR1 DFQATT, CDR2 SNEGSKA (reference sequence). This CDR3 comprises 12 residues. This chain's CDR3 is CSARVAGYEQYF. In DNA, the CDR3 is TGCAGTGCTAGAGTCGCCGGTTACGAGCAGTACTTC.

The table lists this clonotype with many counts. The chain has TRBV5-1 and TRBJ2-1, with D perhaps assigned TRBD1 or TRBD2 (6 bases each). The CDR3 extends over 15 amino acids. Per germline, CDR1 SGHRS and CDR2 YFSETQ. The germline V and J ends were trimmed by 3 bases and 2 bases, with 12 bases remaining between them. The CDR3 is CASSWRGSTYNEQFF. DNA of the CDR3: TGCGCCAGCAGCTGGAGGGGGAGCACCTACAATGAGCAGTTCTTC.

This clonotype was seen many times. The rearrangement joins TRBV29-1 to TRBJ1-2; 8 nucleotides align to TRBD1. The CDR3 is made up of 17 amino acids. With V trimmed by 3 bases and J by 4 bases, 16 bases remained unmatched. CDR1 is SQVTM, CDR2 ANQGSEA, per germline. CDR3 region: CSVDLSQGAAGRYGYTF. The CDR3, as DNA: TGCAGCGTTGACTTGAGCCAGGGGGCAGCGGGCCGCTATGGCTACACCTTC. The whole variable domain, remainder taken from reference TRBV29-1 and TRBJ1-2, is SAVISQKPSRDICQRGTSLTIQCQVDSQVTMMFWYRQQPGQSLTLIATANQGSEATYESGFVIDKFPISRPNLTFSTLTVSNMSPEDSSIYLCSVDLSQGAAGRYGYTFGSGTRLTVV.

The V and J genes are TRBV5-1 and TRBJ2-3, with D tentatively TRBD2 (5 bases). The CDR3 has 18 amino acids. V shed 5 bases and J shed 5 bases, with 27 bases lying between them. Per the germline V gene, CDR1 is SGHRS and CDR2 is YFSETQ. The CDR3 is CASSLTWRGSSPKDTQYF. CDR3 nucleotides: TGCGCCAGCAGTTTGACCTGGAGAGGGAGCAGTCCCAAAGATACGCAGTATTTT.

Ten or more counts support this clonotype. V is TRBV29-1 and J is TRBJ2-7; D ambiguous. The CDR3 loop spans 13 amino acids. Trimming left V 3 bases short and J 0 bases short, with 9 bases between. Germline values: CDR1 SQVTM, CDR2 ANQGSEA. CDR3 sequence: CSVETASSYEQYF. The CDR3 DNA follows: TGCAGCGTTGAGACGGCAAGCTCCTACGAGCAGTACTTC.

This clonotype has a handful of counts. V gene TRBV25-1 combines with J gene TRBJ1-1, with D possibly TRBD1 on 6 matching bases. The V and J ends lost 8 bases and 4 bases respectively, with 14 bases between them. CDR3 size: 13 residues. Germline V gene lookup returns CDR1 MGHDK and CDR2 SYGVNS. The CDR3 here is CASARGRGTEAFF. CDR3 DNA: TGTGCCAGCGCCAGGGGAAGGGGCACTGAAGCTTTCTTT.

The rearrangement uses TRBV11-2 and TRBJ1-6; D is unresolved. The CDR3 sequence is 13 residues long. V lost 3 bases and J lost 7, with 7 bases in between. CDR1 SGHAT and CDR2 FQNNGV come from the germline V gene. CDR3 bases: TGTGCCAGCAGCTTTCCGGGGAATTCACCCCTCCACTTT. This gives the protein CASSFPGNSPLHF.

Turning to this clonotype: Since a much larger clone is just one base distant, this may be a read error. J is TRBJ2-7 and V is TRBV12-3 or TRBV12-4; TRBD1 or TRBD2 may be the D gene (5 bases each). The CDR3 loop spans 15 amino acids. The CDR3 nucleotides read TGTACCACAGGAAAGGGCAGGGACCGTTTCTACGAGCAGTACTTC. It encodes CTTGKGRDRFYEQYF.

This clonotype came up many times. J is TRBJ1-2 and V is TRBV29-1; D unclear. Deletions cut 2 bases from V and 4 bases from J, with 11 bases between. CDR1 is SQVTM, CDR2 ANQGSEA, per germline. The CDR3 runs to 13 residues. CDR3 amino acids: CSVEMGGLYGYTF. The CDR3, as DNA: TGCAGCGTTGAAATGGGCGGACTCTATGGCTACACCTTC.

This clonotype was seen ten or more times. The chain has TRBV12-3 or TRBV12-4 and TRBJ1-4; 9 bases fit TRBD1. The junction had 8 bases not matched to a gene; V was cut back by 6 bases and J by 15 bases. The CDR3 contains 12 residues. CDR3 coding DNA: TGTGCCAGCAGCCCTCAACAGGGGGCCGTGTTTTTT. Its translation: CASSPQQGAVFF.

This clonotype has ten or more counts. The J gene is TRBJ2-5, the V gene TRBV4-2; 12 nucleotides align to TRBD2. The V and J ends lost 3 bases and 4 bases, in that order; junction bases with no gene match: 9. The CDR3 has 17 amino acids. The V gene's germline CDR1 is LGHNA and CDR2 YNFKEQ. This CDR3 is CASSQIPSGGAGETQYF. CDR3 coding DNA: TGTGCCAGCAGCCAGATTCCTAGCGGGGGGGCCGGAGAGACCCAGTACTTC.

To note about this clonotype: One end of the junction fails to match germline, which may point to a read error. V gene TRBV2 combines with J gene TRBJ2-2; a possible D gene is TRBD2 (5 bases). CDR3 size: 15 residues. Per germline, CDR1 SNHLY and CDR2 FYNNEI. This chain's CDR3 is CASTRGGRESGERFF. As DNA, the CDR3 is TGTGCCAGCACCCGTGGTGGCCGTGAGTCCGGGGAGCGGTTTTTT.

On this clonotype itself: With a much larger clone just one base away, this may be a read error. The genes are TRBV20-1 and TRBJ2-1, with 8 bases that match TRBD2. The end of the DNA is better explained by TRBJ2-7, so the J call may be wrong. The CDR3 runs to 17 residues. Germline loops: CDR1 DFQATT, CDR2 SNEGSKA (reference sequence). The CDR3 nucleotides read TGCAGTGCGTATGGAATTAGCGGGGCGGTCTCCTACAATGAGCAGTACTTC. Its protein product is CSAYGISGAVSYNEQYF.